This TCR beta chain was obtained from a study of T-cell reconstitution after alpha-beta-depleted transplantation in children. Preparing the TCRbeta library involved the use of unique molecular identifiers. MiXCR, applied by TCRdb to the PCR reads, yields one record per CDR3 protein. The sample carries a few hundred thousand distinct CDR3 sequences, about 9.5% recorded once. The CDR3 is made up of 15 amino acids. CDR1 is DFQATT and CDR2 is SNEGSKA in the germline V gene (reference sequence). J lost 6 bases, V lost 2 bases, and 10 bases had no gene match. The sample was PBMCs from the stem cell graft donor, taken from the stem cell graft. The receptor was isolated from a human donor who donated a stem cell graft to a child with acute lymphoblastic leukemia. V usage is TRBV20-1 and J usage is TRBJ2-7, with 10 nucleotides matching TRBD2. This CDR3 is CSARLPGLASLEQYF. Here the CDR3 DNA reads TGCAGTGCTAGATTACCGGGACTAGCGTCTCTCGAGCAGTACTTC.